This TCR beta chain was obtained from a study of T cells in localized non-small cell lung cancer. A note on this clone: Its matching antigen is unknown.

Findings and limits, study-wide: Among the tissues sampled, uninvolved adjacent lung had the highest T cell clonality, above tumor. A higher density of T cells in blood coincided with extended overall survival. Multi-region tumor sequencing was not done, so intratumor heterogeneity could not be excluded.

The CDR3 runs to 16 residues. Germline CDR1 and CDR2: SGHVS and FNYEAQ. V shed 0 bases, J shed 5 bases, and the junction held 6 bases outside the gene matches. TCRdb's copy holds only in-frame clones and misses some; the assay was immunoSEQ multiplex PCR. The table lists some 30,000 clones, about nine tenths of them singletons, with less than 5.5% in the top ten. V is TRBV7-6 and J is TRBJ2-5; TRBD2 aligns across 10 bases. This sample comprised peripheral blood, obtained before any cancer treatment. This receptor was obtained from a male donor at least 60 years old with stage III lung adenocarcinoma. CDR3 sequence (DNA): TGTGCCAGCAGCTTAGCCTGGGGGGGACTAGCGGAGACCCAGTACTTC. Protein sequence: CASSLAWGGLAETQYF.